A selection of T cell receptor beta chains follows, all from one sample in a study of T-cell memory formation after mild COVID-19. TCRdb used MiXCR to reprocess the 5' RACE reads, holding one entry per CDR3 protein. Of approximately 500,000 distinct CDR3 sequences detected, about 23% appear once; the ten largest clones hold under 15%. The source material was PBMCs or a T cell subset sorted from them (not recorded which). The receptors originated from an adult woman who had mild COVID-19 (a few samples of this study predate the infection). Cell type and time point are not known. Each CDR3 is given with its conserved first and last residue. Fields, in order: V gene, J gene, clone size, D gene, CDR3 DNA, CDR3 protein. The D gene is left open where the match is weak. Only part of the rows carry a size: once, few, many, or a class if the clone is expanded.

V gene: TRBV10-3; J gene: TRBJ2-1; clone size: few; D gene: TRBD2; CDR3 DNA: TGTGCCATCAGCCATCCTTTTCTAGCGGGAGTTGGCAATGAGCAGTTCTTC; CDR3 protein: CAISHPFLAGVGNEQFF
V gene: TRBV7-9; J gene: TRBJ2-1; clone size: NA; D gene: TRBD2; CDR3 DNA: TGTGCCAGCAGCTTTTTAGCGGGTGAGCAGTTCTTC; CDR3 protein: CASSFLAGEQFF
V gene: TRBV7-9; J gene: TRBJ1-6; clone size: few; D gene: TRBD1; CDR3 DNA: TGTGCCAGCAGCTTGATCTCCGGGACAGTGAATTCACCCCTCCACTTT; CDR3 protein: CASSLISGTVNSPLHF
V gene: TRBV7-9; J gene: TRBJ2-3; clone size: few; D gene: TRBD2; CDR3 DNA: TGTGCCAGCAGCGACGGGCGGGAGGATGATACGCAGTATTTT; CDR3 protein: CASSDGREDDTQYF
V gene: TRBV29-1; J gene: TRBJ2-3; clone size: few; D gene: TRBD2; CDR3 DNA: TGCAGCGTTGAACCTAGCGGGAGGTACACAGATACGCAGTATTTT; CDR3 protein: CSVEPSGRYTDTQYF
V gene: TRBV3-1; J gene: TRBJ2-7; clone size: few; D gene: TRBD1; CDR3 DNA: TGTGCCAGCAGCCCTTCAATTTTGGGGACAGGAGCCTACGAGCAGTACTTC; CDR3 protein: CASSPSILGTGAYEQYF
V gene: TRBV6-5; J gene: TRBJ1-2; clone size: few; D gene: NA; CDR3 DNA: TGTGCCAGCAGTTACTCACGGGATAGCAGCTATGGCTACACCTTC; CDR3 protein: CASSYSRDSSYGYTF
V gene: TRBV5-1; J gene: TRBJ1-1; clone size: NA; D gene: TRBD1; CDR3 DNA: TGCGCCAGCAGCACTGGACAGGGGTCGTTTGGCACTGAAGCTTTCTTT; CDR3 protein: CASSTGQGSFGTEAFF
V gene: TRBV7-6; J gene: TRBJ2-7; clone size: NA; D gene: TRBD1; CDR3 DNA: TGTGCCAGCAGCTTAAATCCCACCACGACAGGGGCCTACGAGCAGTACTTC; CDR3 protein: CASSLNPTTTGAYEQYF
V gene: TRBV5-1; J gene: TRBJ2-1; clone size: NA; D gene: NA; CDR3 DNA: TGCGCCAGCAGCTCAACCTCTCCATACAATGAGCAGTTCTTC; CDR3 protein: CASSSTSPYNEQFF
V gene: TRBV7-2; J gene: TRBJ2-1; clone size: few; D gene: NA; CDR3 DNA: TGTGCCAGCAGCTTAGCCTATCGGGGGGCAGGGGATGAGCAGTTCTTC; CDR3 protein: CASSLAYRGAGDEQFF
V gene: TRBV7-2; J gene: TRBJ2-3; clone size: few; D gene: NA; CDR3 DNA: TGTGCCAGCAGCCACTGGACTGGCACAGATACGCAGTATTTT; CDR3 protein: CASSHWTGTDTQYF
V gene: TRBV7-6; J gene: TRBJ1-1; clone size: few; D gene: NA; CDR3 DNA: TGTGCCAGCAGCTTAGAGGCGGCAGGGGCCTGGACTGAAGCTTTCTTT; CDR3 protein: CASSLEAAGAWTEAFF
V gene: TRBV4-3; J gene: TRBJ1-6; clone size: few; D gene: NA; CDR3 DNA: TGCGCCAGCAGCCAAGTCGCAGGGCGATTCGATTGGAATTCACCCCTCCACTTT; CDR3 protein: CASSQVAGRFDWNSPLHF
V gene: TRBV7-2; J gene: TRBJ2-1; clone size: few; D gene: TRBD2; CDR3 DNA: TGTGCCAGCAGCTTAGTTTCTAGCGGGGGGGTGTCGGAGTACAATGAGCAGTTCTTC; CDR3 protein: CASSLVSSGGVSEYNEQFF
V gene: TRBV6-6; J gene: TRBJ1-1; clone size: NA; D gene: TRBD1; CDR3 DNA: TGTGCCAGCAGTCACGGACAGGTGGGGAACACTGAAGCTTTCTTT; CDR3 protein: CASSHGQVGNTEAFF
V gene: TRBV6-5; J gene: TRBJ1-4; clone size: NA; D gene: NA; CDR3 DNA: TGTGCCAGCAGTTACGTTGGGAGATCCGGTGAAAAACTGTTTTTT; CDR3 protein: CASSYVGRSGEKLFF
V gene: TRBV7-9; J gene: TRBJ1-1; clone size: few; D gene: NA; CDR3 DNA: TGTGCCAGCAGCCTAAGACAGGCTGAAGCTTTCTTT; CDR3 protein: CASSLRQAEAFF
V gene: TRBV28; J gene: TRBJ2-3; clone size: NA; D gene: TRBD2; CDR3 DNA: TGTGCCAGCAGTTTATTGCGGGAGGTGGGCACAGATACGCAGTATTTT; CDR3 protein: CASSLLREVGTDTQYF
V gene: TRBV5-5; J gene: TRBJ2-7; clone size: few; D gene: NA; CDR3 DNA: TGTGCCAGCAGCTTCGGGACGGGGGCGAACGAGCAGTACTTC; CDR3 protein: CASSFGTGANEQYF
V gene: TRBV12-3/TRBV12-4; J gene: TRBJ1-1; clone size: few; D gene: NA; CDR3 DNA: TGTGCCAGCAGGGGGGATTTCACTGAAGCTTTCTTT; CDR3 protein: CASRGDFTEAFF
V gene: TRBV7-8; J gene: TRBJ2-5; clone size: NA; D gene: NA; CDR3 DNA: TGTGCCAGCAGCTTATGGCTCACGGAAGAGACCCAGTACTTC; CDR3 protein: CASSLWLTEETQYF
V gene: TRBV27; J gene: TRBJ2-7; clone size: few; D gene: TRBD1; CDR3 DNA: TGTGCCAGCAGTCCCTTCGCGGACAGGGTAATCTACGAGCAGTACTTC; CDR3 protein: CASSPFADRVIYEQYF